This TCR beta chain is from a study of CD4+ T cells in melanoma. Broader study findings: In melanoma, neoantigen-specific CD4+ T cells reportedly differed in differentiation state. CD8+ T cell, macrophage and B cell function reportedly correlated with neoantigen-specific CD4+ T cells.

The assay was immunoSEQ multiplex PCR, and TCRdb's table has in-frame clones only and misses some. The sample holds about 10,000 clones; 75% to 80% are singletons and the top ten take under 25%. Regarding this clone: Its matching antigen is unknown.

This CDR3 is built from 13 residues. Germline CDR1 reads MNHEY; CDR2 reads SMNVEV (reference sequence). V lost 6 bases, J lost 4 bases, and 5 bases stayed unmatched. This sequence originates from a human donor with melanoma. Sequencing was performed on cells from a culture (not recorded whether cultured in vitro). V gene TRBV27 combines with J gene TRBJ1-2, with 7 bases aligning to TRBD1. CDR3 bases: TGTGCCAGCAGGGGGGAGGGGGCCTATGGCTACACCTTC. It encodes CASRGEGAYGYTF.